This T cell receptor beta chain came from a study of T-cell memory formation after mild COVID-19. On the study more broadly: In these data, TCR clusters were largely donor specific.

Between the trimmed V and J ends, which lost 5 bases and 0 bases, there was a span of 8 bases. The CDR3 spans 14 residues. Germline loops: CDR1 SGHVS, CDR2 FQNEAQ. 5'RACE with constant-segment primers built TCRalpha and TCRbeta cDNA libraries with UMIs. TCRdb recomputed calls from the 5' RACE reads with MiXCR, one row per CDR3 protein. The sample lists a few hundred thousand distinct CDR3 sequences, 20% to 25% occurring once. The study's findings and limits: Detection of some responders pre-infection suggested pre-existing cross-reactive memory T cells participated.

Of note for this clonotype: The antigen remains undetermined.

This clonotype was obtained from an adult woman who had mild COVID-19 (a few samples of this study predate the infection). Cell type and time point are not known. Input material: PBMCs or a T cell subset sorted from them (not recorded which). The rearrangement links TRBV7-8 to TRBJ1-3; unclear D gene. The CDR3 region is CASSVEASGNTIYF. CDR3 sequence (DNA): TGTGCCAGCAGCGTAGAGGCCTCTGGAAACACCATATATTTT.